These T cell receptor beta chains were read from a single sample in a study of T cells in Graves' hyperthyroidism and ophthalmopathy. TCRdb used MiXCR to reprocess the multiplex PCR reads, holding one entry per CDR3 protein. The sample records 600,000 to 650,000 distinct CDR3 sequences, about a sixth being singletons. The sequenced material came from blood. The origin of the receptors is a woman in her twenties or thirties with Graves' hyperthyroidism. Each CDR3 is given with its conserved first and last residue. A D gene is named only where the DNA matches it firmly. A row's size may be missing; if present it is once, few, many or a size class.

V	J	size	D	DNA	CDR3
TRBV5-1	TRBJ2-3	many	-	TGCGCCAGCAGCTTGGCAGGGATCGGCACAGATACGCAGTATTTT	CASSLAGIGTDTQYF
TRBV11-2	TRBJ2-7	few	-	TGTGCCAGCAGCTTAGATGGGACTCCCTCCTACGAGCAGTACTTC	CASSLDGTPSYEQYF
TRBV2	TRBJ1-4	-	-	TGTGCCAGCAGTCCTTCACAAGAAAAACTGTTTTTT	CASSPSQEKLFF
TRBV9	TRBJ2-7	many	-	TGTGCCACCCGGACTCAACCGTACGAGCAGTACTTC	CATRTQPYEQYF
TRBV11-3	TRBJ2-1	-	-	TGTGCCAGCAGCTTACTATCCGGGGGAACCTACAATGAGCAGTTCTTC	CASSLLSGGTYNEQFF
TRBV6-1	TRBJ2-1	many	-	TGTGCCAGCAGTTTAGGGGGAGTAGGCTATGAGCAGTTCTTC	CASSLGGVGYEQFF
TRBV10-3	TRBJ2-7	-	-	TGTGCCATCAGTTACCACGGACAGCAATACGAGCAGTACTTC	CAISYHGQQYEQYF
TRBV11-2	TRBJ2-3	many	TRBD2	TGTGCCAGCAGCTTAGATGGACTAGCCTTTGTAGATACGCAGTATTTT	CASSLDGLAFVDTQYF
TRBV2	TRBJ2-1	many	-	TGTGCCAGCAGTGAAGGAGAGCAGGGCGATGAGCAGTTCTTC	CASSEGEQGDEQFF
TRBV7-9	TRBJ2-1	many	TRBD2	TGTGCCAGCAGCTTTCACGGGGGGAATGAGCAGTTCTTC	CASSFHGGNEQFF
TRBV28	TRBJ1-2	-	-	TGTGCCAGCAGTAATACAGGGTATGGCTACACCTTC	CASSNTGYGYTF